The 17 T cell receptor beta chains below were found in one sample sequenced in a study of vaccination effects on CD4 cells after COVID-19. Expansion of antigen-specific CD4+ T cells with viral peptide pools was carried out by the ViraFEST assay before sequencing. Once cultured for 10 days, the cells underwent separation to obtain CD4+ T cells. Everyone in the study got two shots of either the BNT162b2 or mRNA-1273 vaccine. The antigens for these receptors are not known. Sequencing was performed with immunoSEQ multiplex PCR; in TCRdb, only in-frame clones are kept and a portion is missing. The data contain more than 13,000 clones, about 74% of them singletons. The sequences come from CD4+ T cells from PBMCs cultured with HCoV-NL63 spike peptides, collected after COVID-19 vaccination. Receptor source: a human donor who received a COVID-19 vaccine.

The chain employs TRBV24-1 and TRBJ2-2; unclear D gene. The CDR3 sequence is 12 residues long. Deletions cut 7 bases from V and 5 bases from J, with 7 bases between. CDR1 and CDR2 (germline): KGHDR, SFDVKD. The CDR3 coding sequence is TGTGCCACCAGGGCTGGGACCGGGGAGCTGTTTTTT. This translates into CATRAGTGELFF.

The genes are TRBV2 and TRBJ2-2; weak D call: TRBD1 (5 bases). Trimming removed 1 base at V and 7 bases at J, with 10 bases between. CDR3 length equals 14 residues. CDR1 and CDR2 from the germline V gene are SNHLY and FYNNEI. CDR3 loop: CASSEGGVGGELFF. Here the CDR3 DNA reads TGTGCCAGCAGTGAAGGGGGCGTCGGCGGGGAGCTGTTTTTT. Full variable domain (missing parts from reference TRBV2 and TRBJ2-2): EPEVTQTPSHQVTQMGQEVILRCVPISNHLYFYWYRQILGQKVEFLVSFYNNEISEKSEIFDDQFSVERPDGSNFTLKIRSTKLEDSAMYFCASSEGGVGGELFFGEGSRLTVL.

This rearrangement joins TRBV7-2 to TRBJ2-1; a weak D match, TRBD2 (5 bases). The CDR3 runs 16 residues. The germline V gene has CDR1 SGHTA and CDR2 FQGNSA. Trimming took off 0 bases at V and 4 bases at J, with 13 bases between the two ends. This CDR3 reads CASSLAGSGLYNEQFF. In DNA, the CDR3 is TGTGCCAGCAGCTTAGCTGGGAGCGGTCTATACAATGAGCAGTTCTTC.

This clone was picked up a small number of times. V usage is TRBV7-2 and J usage is TRBJ2-7; D ambiguous. Per the germline V gene, CDR1 is SGHTA and CDR2 is FQGNSA. V shed 3 bases and J shed 7 bases, with 16 bases lying between them. This CDR3 has 14 amino acids. Here the CDR3 DNA reads TGTGCCAGCAGCTTGATTCCAGGTGTGGGGGAGCAGTACTTC. It translates to CASSLIPGVGEQYF. The full variable domain, completed using reference TRBV7-2 and TRBJ2-7, is GAGVSQSPSNKVTEKGKDVELRCDPISGHTALYWYRQSLGQGLEFLIYFQGNSAPDKSGLPSDRFSAERTGGSVSTLTIQRTQQEDSAVYLCASSLIPGVGEQYFGPGTRLTVT.

The V call is TRBV5-6, the J call TRBJ1-2; TRBD1 aligns across 9 bases. CDR1 is SGHDT, CDR2 YYEEEE, per germline. The CDR3 loop spans 18 amino acids. With V trimmed by 2 bases and J by 4 bases, 15 bases remained unmatched. The chain's CDR3 is CASSFFRDRAILGYGYTF. The CDR3 coding sequence is TGTGCCAGCAGCTTTTTTCGGGACAGGGCCATCCTTGGCTATGGCTACACCTTC.

The chain recombines TRBV7-9 with TRBJ2-7; the D is unclear. The V gene's germline CDR1 is SEHNR and CDR2 FQNEAQ (reference sequence). Between the trimmed V and J ends, which lost 2 bases and 9 bases, there was a span of 20 bases. This CDR3 has 15 amino acids. For the CDR3, the DNA is TGTGCCAGCAGCTTATCCCGGACGGAACTACGTGGGCAGTACTTC. The encoded protein is CASSLSRTELRGQYF.

This clone has only one observation. The chain carries TRBV7-9 and TRBJ2-5; no clear D gene. In germline, CDR1 is SEHNR, CDR2 FQNEAQ (reference sequence). This CDR3 spans 14 amino acids. V was clipped by 5 bases and J by 5 bases, with 15 bases between them. The CDR3 coding sequence is TGTGCCAGCAGCCCCGGCTTAGCTGCGGAGACCCAGTACTTC. Amino acid sequence: CASSPGLAAETQYF.

This chain uses TRBV24-1 with TRBJ2-1; 7 positions agree with TRBD2. J gave up 4 bases and V 9 bases, and 11 bases lay outside the gene matches. The CDR3 runs to 15 residues. Germline V gene sequence: CDR1 KGHDR, CDR2 SFDVKD. This CDR3 is CATAKAGEVYNEQFF. DNA of the CDR3: TGTGCCACCGCAAAGGCGGGAGAAGTGTACAATGAGCAGTTCTTC.

The chain uses TRBV2 and TRBJ2-1; D may match TRBD1 or TRBD2 (5 bases each). Germline V gene lookup returns CDR1 SNHLY and CDR2 FYNNEI. This CDR3 has 15 residues. V was shortened by 6 bases and J by 0 bases, with 12 bases between the two germline ends. The CDR3 coding sequence is TGTGCCAGCAGCGGGACGAGATTCTCCTACAATGAGCAGTTCTTC. Protein: CASSGTRFSYNEQFF. Full variable domain (outside the CDR3, taken from reference TRBV2 and TRBJ2-1): EPEVTQTPSHQVTQMGQEVILRCVPISNHLYFYWYRQILGQKVEFLVSFYNNEISEKSEIFDDQFSVERPDGSNFTLKIRSTKLEDSAMYFCASSGTRFSYNEQFFGPGTRLTVL.

As to this clone: The junction does not match germline at one end; this may be a read error. This rearrangement joins TRBV7-6 to TRBJ2-7; D unclear. CDR3 size: 13 residues. Germline values: CDR1 SGHVS, CDR2 FNYEAQ. CDR3 protein: CASSTVGRIRMAF. The CDR3 DNA sequence: TGTGCCAGCAGCACCGTAGGCAGAATCCGTATGGCATTC.

V usage is TRBV7-2 and J usage is TRBJ2-7, with D uncertain. Germline V gene data show CDR1 as SGHTA and CDR2 as FQGNSA. V lost 5 bases to trimming and J lost 2 bases, with 7 bases between them. The CDR3 is 12 residues long. For the CDR3, the DNA is TGTGCCAGCAGCCCGCGTGCCTACGAGCAGTACTTC. Protein: CASSPRAYEQYF.

This clone showed up just a few times. The chain uses TRBV18 and TRBJ1-5; TRBD1 matches at 10 bases. The CDR3 totals 19 residues. After removal of 1 base from V and 0 bases from J, the junction contained 9 bases not matched to a gene. CDR1 and CDR2 (germline): KGHSH, LQKENI. The CDR3 here is CASSPRTGGGSYSNQPQHF. The CDR3 nucleotides are TGTGCCAGCTCACCACGGACAGGGGGAGGGTCCTATAGCAATCAGCCCCAGCATTTT.

A few counts support this clone. The chain uses TRBV6-1 and TRBJ1-2; 8 nucleotides line up with TRBD1. Germline CDR1 MNHNS, CDR2 SASEGT. V shed 3 bases and J 1 base; nucleotides not matched to a gene: 4. The CDR3 contains 15 residues. The CDR3 region is CASSDGQGGNYGYTF. DNA of the CDR3: TGTGCCAGCAGTGACGGACAGGGTGGTAACTATGGCTACACCTTC.

The V gene is TRBV5-4, the J gene TRBJ2-3; TRBD2 matches 7 bases. Germline assignment: CDR1 SGHNT and CDR2 YYREEE (reference sequence). The trim removed 6 bases at V and 4 bases at J, leaving 14 bases unmatched. The CDR3 covers 16 residues. The CDR3 is CASKVWGGGGADTQYF. DNA of the CDR3: TGTGCCAGCAAGGTCTGGGGGGGAGGAGGCGCAGATACGCAGTATTTT. Based on the CDR3 plus reference TRBV5-4 and TRBJ2-3, the full variable domain is ETGVTQSPTHLIKTRGQQVTLRCSSQSGHNTVSWYQQALGQGPQFIFQYYREEENGRGNFPPRFSGLQFPNYSSELNVNALELDDSALYLCASKVWGGGGADTQYFGPGTRLTVL.

The rearrangement links TRBV7-9 to TRBJ1-1; D perhaps matches TRBD1 (5 bases). The CDR3 runs 11 residues. CDR1 SEHNR and CDR2 FQNEAQ come from the germline V gene (reference sequence). Trimming removed 6 bases at V and 6 bases at J, with 8 bases between. CDR3 sequence: CASRWGAEAFF. The CDR3 DNA is TGTGCCAGCAGGTGGGGGGCTGAAGCTTTCTTT.

This sequence joins TRBV19 and TRBJ1-2; a possible D gene is TRBD1 (6 bases). The V gene's germline CDR1 is LNHDA and CDR2 SQIVND (reference sequence). The CDR3 runs 16 residues. V lost 4 bases to trimming and J lost 4 bases, with 19 bases between them. Here the CDR3 DNA reads TGTGCCAGTAGTACCCCGGGGGGGGCGACGCGCTATGGCTACACCTTC. Translated, it gives CASSTPGGATRYGYTF.

This clone showed up just a few times. The chain is built from TRBV25-1 and TRBJ1-3; D remains unclear. Looked up from germline, CDR1 is MGHDK and CDR2 is SYGVNS. V shed 4 bases and J shed 0 bases, with 4 bases lying between them. This CDR3 has 13 amino acids. The CDR3 DNA sequence: TGTGCCAGCAGTGTAAGCTCTGGAAACACCATATATTTT. This codes for CASSVSSGNTIYF.